This TCR beta chain was sequenced during a study of T cell repertoires in cytomegalovirus infection. Study information: Shared public TCR beta signatures pointed to both CMV infection and a matching HLA type.

TCRdb ran MiXCR on the reads and lists one entry per CDR3 protein. In the table there are approximately 250,000 distinct CDR3 sequences, approximately 22% of which are singletons. The V end lost 3 bases, the J end lost 3 bases, and 7 bases lay between the germline ends. The CDR3 runs to 12 residues. Per germline, CDR1 SGHTS and CDR2 YDEGEE. The chain joins TRBV5-8 to TRBJ2-7; possibly TRBD1 for D (5 bases). The clonotype originates from a human donor in good health (CMV status not recorded). Some clones in this sample may be carry-over from other donors' samples. Sequenced input: CD8+ T cells from PBMCs. CDR3 protein: CASSWGIYEQYF. The CDR3, as DNA: TGTGCCAGCAGCTGGGGCATCTACGAGCAGTACTTC.